These 32 T cell receptor beta chains share one sample of origin, sequenced in a study of blood T cell repertoires in COVID-19. Profiling relied on immunoSEQ multiplex PCR, and the TCRdb table lists in-frame clones only, not all of them. The data hold 210,000 or so clones, with roughly 80% observed a single time. Sequenced input: peripheral blood. The receptors were gathered from a woman of 80 years or more with acute or convalescent COVID-19.

The chain has TRBV11-2 and TRBJ1-1; no reliable D call. Germline values: CDR1 SGHAT, CDR2 FQNNGV. The CDR3 covers 12 residues. Between the trimmed V and J ends, which lost 3 bases and 5 bases, there was a span of 7 bases. This CDR3 reads CASSFRDTEAFF. The CDR3 DNA is TGTGCCAGCAGCTTCCGGGATACTGAAGCTTTCTTT.

The rearrangement links TRBV18 to TRBJ2-2; TRBD1 is a possible D gene (5 bases). Germline-derived CDR1 and CDR2 are KGHSH and LQKENI. This CDR3 comprises 15 residues. V was clipped by 3 bases and J by 4 bases, with 12 bases between them. As DNA, the CDR3 is TGTGCCAGCTCACCCGAACAGGATTCCACCGGGGAGCTGTTTTTT. It codes for CASSPEQDSTGELFF.

The chain joins TRBV7-9 to TRBJ1-2; 7 bases agree with TRBD1. The trim removed 1 base at V and 2 bases at J, leaving 7 bases unmatched. This CDR3 has 16 residues. Germline values: CDR1 SEHNR, CDR2 FQNEAQ (reference sequence). The CDR3 loop is CASSLGGTASNYGYTF. CDR3 nucleotides: TGTGCCAGCAGCTTAGGGGGGACAGCTTCAAACTATGGCTACACCTTC.

This clone was seen just once. CDR3 region: CASTRQPMDTEAFF. The CDR3 nucleotides read TGTGCCAGCACCAGACAGCCGATGGACACTGAAGCTTTCTTT. The chain employs TRBV3-1 (or the pseudogene TRBV3-2) and TRBJ1-1; a possible D gene is TRBD1 (5 bases). Trimming stripped 7 bases from V and 3 bases from J, with 15 bases between. Germline V gene lookup returns CDR1 LGHDT and CDR2 YNNKEL (reference sequence). This CDR3 has 14 residues.

This clone was seen a few times. The V gene is TRBV30, the J gene TRBJ1-5; the D gene is possibly TRBD1 (5 bases). The CDR3 sequence is 13 residues long. In germline, CDR1 is GTSNPN, CDR2 SVGIG (reference sequence). Trimming stripped 6 bases from V and 3 bases from J, with 12 bases between. The chain's CDR3 is CACSGADNQPQHF. The CDR3 DNA reads TGTGCCTGCAGCGGGGCAGACAATCAGCCCCAGCATTTT.

Concerning this clone: The identical CDR3 is also encoded by other nucleotide sequences in the sample. The rearrangement links TRBV24-1 to TRBJ2-2; 9 bases are shared with TRBD1. Germline V gene data show CDR1 as KGHDR and CDR2 as SFDVKD. After removal of 3 bases from V and 1 base from J, the junction contained 2 bases not matched to a gene. This CDR3 region has 16 residues. The DNA of the CDR3 is TGTGCCACCAGTGATCCGGACAGGGGGAACACCGGGGAGCTGTTTTTT. Translation gives CATSDPDRGNTGELFF.

J is TRBJ2-7 and V is TRBV21-1; TRBD2 is taken as the D call from the table, unchecked against the DNA. TRBV21-1 is reported as a pseudogene. This CDR3 has 17 amino acids. This CDR3 reads CATVNGLAGGPIYEQYF. In nucleotides, the CDR3 is TGTGCCACCGTAAATGGGCTAGCGGGAGGGCCTATCTACGAGCAGTACTTC.

Points on this clone: Germline and junction disagree at one end, which may indicate a read error. The V call is TRBV3-1 (or the pseudogene TRBV3-2), the J call TRBJ2-7; D not resolved. This CDR3 has 14 amino acids. The germline V gene encodes CDR1 LGHDT and CDR2 YNNKEL (reference sequence). The CDR3 sequence is CASSQDRANAVRDF. The CDR3 DNA sequence: TGTGCCAGCAGCCAAGATCGAGCAAATGCCGTTCGGGACTTC.

V usage is TRBV10-3 and J usage is TRBJ2-3; 10 nucleotides agree with TRBD2. There are 16 residues in the CDR3. Germline values: CDR1 ENHRY, CDR2 SYGVKD. Trimming took 0 bases from V and 3 from J; bases not matched to a gene: 3. The CDR3 loop is CAISESQRGGTDTQYF. The CDR3 DNA sequence: TGTGCCATCAGTGAGTCCCAGCGGGGGGGTACAGATACGCAGTATTTT.

The chain joins TRBV28 to TRBJ2-5, with D possibly being TRBD2 (5 bases). This CDR3 is built from 14 residues. V lost 5 bases and J 0 bases, leaving 10 bases between the germline ends. Germline CDR1 reads MDHEN; CDR2 reads SYDVKM. Written as DNA, the CDR3 is TGTGCCAGCAGTCCCCAGCGGCACCAAGAGACCCAGTACTTC. Translated: CASSPQRHQETQYF.

This chain links TRBV19 with TRBJ2-7, with TRBD1 matching over 7 bases. Trimming took 5 bases from V and 3 from J; bases not matched to a gene: 10. The length of the CDR3 is 15 residues. CDR1 and CDR2 from the germline V gene are LNHDA and SQIVND (reference sequence). In nucleotides, the CDR3 is TGTGCCAGTAGTCTCACCGGGACAGCAAACTACGAGCAGTACTTC. Translation gives CASSLTGTANYEQYF.

This chain connects TRBV30 to TRBJ2-2; D remains ambiguous. This CDR3 is 13 amino acids long. Deletions cut 3 bases from V and 5 bases from J, with 10 bases between. Germline V gives CDR1 GTSNPN, CDR2 SVGIG (reference sequence). The CDR3 sequence is CAWRPARTGELFF. The CDR3 nucleotides read TGTGCCTGGAGGCCGGCGAGGACCGGGGAGCTGTTTTTT.

The J gene is TRBJ2-4, the V gene TRBV6-6, with D perhaps matching TRBD2 (7 bases). Germline CDR1 is MNHNY and CDR2 is SVGAGI (reference sequence). Trimming took 5 bases from V and 7 from J, leaving 24 bases between them. The CDR3 is 17 amino acids. For the CDR3, the DNA is TGTGCCAGCAGTCTCGGGGAGGGGGTTATAAGAGGTAACATTCAGTACTTC. Translated, it gives CASSLGEGVIRGNIQYF.

The chain uses TRBV5-8 and TRBJ2-5, with a weak D call TRBD1 (6 bases). V lost 4 bases to trimming and J lost 4 bases, with 8 bases between them. CDR1 and CDR2 from the germline V gene are SGHTS and YDEGEE. There are 12 residues in the CDR3. DNA of the CDR3: TGTGCCAGCAGCGGACAGCGAGAGACCCAGTACTTC. Translated, it gives CASSGQRETQYF.

The chain recombines TRBV5-4 with TRBJ1-2; TRBD1 agrees at 7 bases. The CDR3 is 15 residues long. V lost 4 bases to trimming and J lost 1 base; unmatched junction nucleotides: 7. Germline values: CDR1 SGHNT, CDR2 YYREEE (reference sequence). The CDR3 spells CASSAKTGFNYGYTF. The CDR3 DNA sequence: TGTGCCAGCAGCGCCAAGACAGGGTTTAACTATGGCTACACCTTC.

V is TRBV27 and J is TRBJ2-7, with 8 bases aligning to TRBD2. Germline V gene lookup returns CDR1 MNHEY and CDR2 SMNVEV (reference sequence). The CDR3 length is 15 residues. J lost 6 bases, V lost 0 bases, and 7 bases had no gene match. As DNA, the CDR3 is TGTGCCAGCAGTTTATCGGAGGGACTAGTAGTCGAGCAGTACTTC. It yields the protein CASSLSEGLVVEQYF.

The chain has TRBV11-3 and TRBJ2-3, with unresolved D. V shed 3 bases and J shed 6 bases, with 16 bases lying between them. The CDR3 length is 15 residues. Per germline, CDR1 SGHNT and CDR2 YENEEA. CDR3 sequence (DNA): TGTGCCAGCAGCTTTAGTCTGATTTATGGTGATACGCAGTATTTT. This codes for CASSFSLIYGDTQYF.

This sequence joins TRBV19 and TRBJ1-3; tentatively, D is TRBD1 (6 bases). V was clipped by 11 bases and J by 2 bases, with 22 bases between them. Germline V CDR1 and CDR2: LNHDA, SQIVND (reference sequence). This CDR3 comprises 16 residues. The CDR3 here is CAATTRDRRPGNTIYF. In nucleotides, the CDR3 is TGTGCCGCTACCACCCGTGACAGGCGACCTGGAAACACCATATATTTT.

The chain links TRBV19 to TRBJ2-7, with 7 bases that match TRBD1. The CDR3 length is 14 residues. CDR1 and CDR2 (germline): LNHDA, SQIVND (reference sequence). The J segment lost 3 bases and the V segment lost 3 bases, leaving 5 bases of the junction unmatched. CDR3 protein: CASSINRDSYEQYF. In DNA form, the CDR3 reads TGTGCCAGTAGTATCAATCGGGACAGCTACGAGCAGTACTTC.

In nucleotides, the CDR3 is TGTGCCAGCAGCCTTGACCAGGCTCACTCACCCCTCCACTTT. Translating it yields CASSLDQAHSPLHF. The chain recombines TRBV5-5 with TRBJ1-6; D uncertain. Germline lookup yields CDR1 SGHKS and CDR2 YYEKEE (reference sequence). The CDR3 totals 14 residues. The V end lost 4 bases, the J end lost 10 bases, and 15 bases lay between the germline ends. Full variable domain (outside the CDR3, taken from reference TRBV5-5 and TRBJ1-6): DAGVTQSPTHLIKTRGQQVTLRCSPISGHKSVSWYQQVLGQGPQFIFQYYEKEERGRGNFPDRFSARQFPNYSSELNVNALLLGDSALYLCASSLDQAHSPLHFGNGTRLTVT.

This clone showed up just once. The chain employs TRBV11-1 and TRBJ2-1, with a possible D match to TRBD2 (5 bases). This CDR3 is built from 16 residues. The V end lost 5 bases, the J end lost 1 base, and 15 bases lay between the germline ends. Germline-derived CDR1 and CDR2 are SGHAT and FQDESV (reference sequence). CDR3 region: CASSPGKWESYNEQFF. CDR3 bases: TGTGCCAGCAGCCCCGGGAAGTGGGAGTCCTACAATGAGCAGTTCTTC.

This chain uses TRBV7-3 with TRBJ2-5; D not certain. CDR1 is SGHTA, CDR2 FQGTGA, per germline. There are 13 residues in the CDR3. Trimming removed 1 base at V and 4 bases at J, with 7 bases between. CDR3 nucleotide sequence: TGTGCCAGCAGCTTAAATCCTCGAGAGACCCAGTACTTC. Amino acids: CASSLNPRETQYF.

This chain links TRBV5-6 with TRBJ2-6, with 7 bases fitting TRBD1. Germline V gene data show CDR1 as SGHDT and CDR2 as YYEEEE. CDR3 length: 16 amino acids. Unmatched junction bases numbered 5, after V lost 5 bases and J lost 0 bases. CDR3 region: CASRPRGYSGANVLTF. The CDR3 region has the DNA TGTGCCAGCAGGCCCAGGGGGTACTCTGGGGCCAACGTCCTGACTTTC.

Only a few counts were recorded for this clone. The chain has TRBV7-9 and TRBJ1-5; D remains ambiguous. The V end was cut by 5 bases, the J end by 2 bases, with 10 bases between. The germline V gene encodes CDR1 SEHNR and CDR2 FQNEAQ (reference sequence). The CDR3 loop spans 14 amino acids. The CDR3 coding sequence is TGTGCCAGCAGCCCAGCCCTAGGCAATCAGCCCCAGCATTTT. Translating gives CASSPALGNQPQHF. Drawing the rest from reference TRBV7-9 and TRBJ1-5, the complete variable domain is DTGVSQNPRHKITKRGQNVTFRCDPISEHNRLYWYRQTLGQGPEFLTYFQNEAQLEKSRLLSDRFSAERPKGSFSTLEIQRTEQGDSAMYLCASSPALGNQPQHFGDGTRLSIL.

This clone was counted only a few times. The chain joins TRBV29-1 to TRBJ1-2; 9 bases match TRBD1. CDR3 length: 13 residues. V lost 6 bases, J lost 5 bases, and 7 bases stayed unmatched. Germline V lookup: CDR1 SQVTM, CDR2 ANQGSEA. In nucleotides, the CDR3 is TGCAGCGTGGGCCGGGACAGGGTTTATGGCTACACCTTC. This encodes CSVGRDRVYGYTF.

The chain combines TRBV5-6 with TRBJ1-6; D gene unclear. V was shortened by 0 bases and J by 9 bases, with 10 bases between the two germline ends. The germline gives CDR1 SGHDT, CDR2 YYEEEE. The CDR3 has 14 residues. The CDR3 bases are TGTGCCAGCAGCTTGGGAGGGAGAGCTTCACCCCTCCACTTT. Amino acid sequence: CASSLGGRASPLHF.

This chain's CDR3 is CATMGQGNTEAFF. Here the CDR3 DNA reads TGTGCCACCATGGGTCAGGGGAACACTGAAGCTTTCTTT. The chain uses TRBV24-1 and TRBJ1-1, with D perhaps TRBD1 (5 bases). CDR1 and CDR2 from the germline V gene are KGHDR and SFDVKD. The CDR3 loop spans 13 amino acids. V was trimmed by 8 bases and J by 1 base, leaving 10 bases between them.

The chain uses TRBV5-1 and TRBJ2-7; TRBD1 matches at 7 bases. The junction had 6 bases not matched to a gene; V was cut back by 3 bases and J by 3 bases. Germline loops: CDR1 SGHRS, CDR2 YFSETQ. The CDR3 is 14 amino acids. The CDR3: CASSSPGQSYEQYF. The DNA of the CDR3 is TGCGCCAGCAGCTCTCCGGGACAGAGCTACGAGCAGTACTTC. Filled out from reference TRBV5-1 and TRBJ2-7, the complete variable domain reads KAGVTQTPRYLIKTRGQQVTLSCSPISGHRSVSWYQQTPGQGLQFLFEYFSETQRNKGNFPGRFSGRQFSNSRSEMNVSTLELGDSALYLCASSSPGQSYEQYFGPGTRLTVT.

In its sample, this clone was seen a few times. V and J are TRBV7-8 and TRBJ2-7, with 7 bases aligning to TRBD2. CDR3 size: 14 residues. The germline V gene has CDR1 SGHVS and CDR2 FQNEAQ. Unmatched junction bases numbered 8, after V lost 7 bases and J lost 2 bases. The CDR3 nucleotides read TGTGCCAGCACCCCTGGGGGGGATCCCTACGAGCAGTACTTC. This encodes CASTPGGDPYEQYF.

The chain couples TRBV28 to TRBJ1-1, with D unresolved. Trimming left V 7 bases short and J 4 bases short, with 19 bases between. The germline V gene encodes CDR1 MDHEN and CDR2 SYDVKM. The CDR3 length is 15 residues. The CDR3 spells CASTSSLVGATEAFF. The CDR3 DNA reads TGTGCCAGCACCTCTTCCCTCGTGGGAGCCACTGAAGCTTTCTTT.

In its sample, this clone was seen once. The chain combines TRBV7-9 with TRBJ1-6; 10 positions match TRBD1. The CDR3 has 16 residues. V trimming: 1 base; J trimming: 7 bases; junction bases outside the gene matches: 4. CDR1 SEHNR and CDR2 FQNEAQ come from the germline V gene (reference sequence). The CDR3 sequence: CASSLGDRGGNSPLHF. The CDR3 nucleotides are TGTGCCAGCAGCTTAGGGGACAGGGGAGGGAATTCACCCCTCCACTTT.

The V and J genes are TRBV7-9 and TRBJ1-2, with D perhaps matching TRBD1 (5 bases). Trimming removed 4 bases at V and 7 bases at J, with 10 bases between. The CDR3 runs to 12 residues. The V gene's germline CDR1 is SEHNR and CDR2 FQNEAQ (reference sequence). CDR3 protein: CASSSDSRGYTF. In nucleotides, the CDR3 is TGTGCCAGCAGCTCCGACAGCCGTGGCTACACCTTC.